This entry is about one T cell receptor beta chain. This sample is drawn from a study of Graves' ophthalmopathy and Graves' hyperthyroidism. CDR1 is GTSNPN and CDR2 is SVGIG in the germline V gene (reference sequence). Trimming pared 0 bases from V and 3 bases from J, leaving 8 bases between. This CDR3 has 14 amino acids. Participants with hyperthyroidism, aged 18 to 65, were newly diagnosed with under 2 months' duration. The PBMCs were taken from roughly 10 ml of fresh peripheral blood. RNA transcripts yielded amplified TCR beta CDR3 regions. HTBI primers were used in a first-round RT-PCR, which preceded a second-round multiplex PCR. TCRdb re-called the multiplex PCR reads through MiXCR, storing one row per CDR3 protein. This sample has 400,000 to 450,000 distinct CDR3 sequences, with roughly 21% found just once.

Sequencing used peripheral blood. The chain has TRBV30 and TRBJ2-2, with no clear D. This sequence was found in a woman younger than 30 with stable Graves' hyperthyroidism. The CDR3 loop is CAWSVNLYTGELFF. The CDR3 region has the DNA TGTGCCTGGAGTGTAAATTTGTACACCGGGGAGCTGTTTTTT.